The TCR beta chain under discussion was sequenced for a study of shared clonotypes between healthy human individuals. About the study: Donor ages ranged 18 to 49 years: a couple of women, a few men. General study points: Lower generation probabilities were found for non-shared clonotypes than for those shared by all four donors.

TCRdb keeps only in-frame clones here, not all; method: immunoSEQ multiplex PCR. The top ten clones hold 0.39% of a sample with a few million clones, 90% to 95% of them seen once. Donors comprised only Caucasian adults living in Nashville, Tennessee. A remark on this clone: The antigen is undetermined.

The junction had 6 bases not matched to a gene; V was cut back by 2 bases and J by 6 bases. Looked up from germline, CDR1 is MNHNY and CDR2 is SVGAGI (reference sequence). This CDR3 contains 15 residues. This receptor was obtained from a man younger than 35 in good health. Some clones in this sample may be carry-over from other donors' samples. V gene TRBV6-6 combines with J gene TRBJ1-2, with TRBD1 identical over 10 bases. Sequenced sample: naive CD4+ T cells from PBMCs. Subset given: CD45RA+ positively selected. CDR3 in DNA: TGTGCCAGCAGTTACCCCGGGACAGGGGTCGATGGCTACACCTTC. It is translated as CASSYPGTGVDGYTF.